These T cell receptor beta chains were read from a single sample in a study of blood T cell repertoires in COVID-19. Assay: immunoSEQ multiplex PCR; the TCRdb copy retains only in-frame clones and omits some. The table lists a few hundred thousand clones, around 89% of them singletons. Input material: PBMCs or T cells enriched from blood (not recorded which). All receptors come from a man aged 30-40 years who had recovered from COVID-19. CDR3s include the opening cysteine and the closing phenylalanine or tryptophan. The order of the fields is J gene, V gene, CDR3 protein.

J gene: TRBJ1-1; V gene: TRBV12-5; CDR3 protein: CASGYTGTGPGTEAFF
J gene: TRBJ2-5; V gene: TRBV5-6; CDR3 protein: CASSLTDIQETQYF
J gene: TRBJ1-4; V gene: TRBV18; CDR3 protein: CASSPRTGGDPNEKLFF
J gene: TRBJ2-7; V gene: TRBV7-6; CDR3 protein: CASSLAGPTYEQYF
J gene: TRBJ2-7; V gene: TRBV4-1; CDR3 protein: CASSQDGTVEWDF
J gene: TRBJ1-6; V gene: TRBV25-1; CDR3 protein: CASSEGTESSPLHF
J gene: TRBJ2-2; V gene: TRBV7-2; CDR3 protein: CASSLQSAQNTGELFF
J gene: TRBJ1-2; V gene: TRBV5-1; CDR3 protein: CASSLDGQGVGGYTF
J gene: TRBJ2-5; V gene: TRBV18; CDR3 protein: CASSRRTGGEETQYF
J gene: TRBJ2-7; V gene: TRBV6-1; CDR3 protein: CASSDFSGRFEQYF
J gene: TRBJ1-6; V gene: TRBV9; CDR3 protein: CASSVGGRDVYSPLHF
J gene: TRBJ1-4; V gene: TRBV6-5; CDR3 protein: CASSRTGINEKLFF
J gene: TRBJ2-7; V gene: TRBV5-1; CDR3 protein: CASSLEASGRSAYF
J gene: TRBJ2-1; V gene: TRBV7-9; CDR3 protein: CASSTGQARNEQFF
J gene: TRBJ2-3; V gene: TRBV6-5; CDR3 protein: CASSYLGGGTDTQYF
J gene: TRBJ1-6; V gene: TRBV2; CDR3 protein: CASTLSGGPINNSPLHF
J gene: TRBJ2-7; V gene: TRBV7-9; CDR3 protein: CASSSKTGGSYEQYF
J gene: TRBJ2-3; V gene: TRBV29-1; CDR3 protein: CSVEETTSTDTQYF
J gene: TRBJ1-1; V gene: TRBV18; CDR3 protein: CASSPPPIRGREAFF
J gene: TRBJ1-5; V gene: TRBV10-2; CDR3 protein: CASSERDRGVGQPQHF
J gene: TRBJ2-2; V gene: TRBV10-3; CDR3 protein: CAISADRETGELFF
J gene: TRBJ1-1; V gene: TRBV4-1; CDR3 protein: CASSLGVNTEAFF
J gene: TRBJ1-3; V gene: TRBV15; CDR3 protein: CATSRELAGAGNTIYF
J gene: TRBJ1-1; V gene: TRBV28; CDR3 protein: CASSYTGGTEAFF
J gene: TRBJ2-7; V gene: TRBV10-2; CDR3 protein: CASSEGRAPYEQYF
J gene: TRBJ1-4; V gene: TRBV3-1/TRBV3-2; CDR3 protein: CASSQSLEKLFF
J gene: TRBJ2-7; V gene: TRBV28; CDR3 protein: CASTGTGKVGAYEQYF
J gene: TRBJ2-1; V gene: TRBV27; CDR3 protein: CASRRGPASSYNEQFF
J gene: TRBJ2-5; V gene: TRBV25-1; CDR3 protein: CASSVGGQQETQYF
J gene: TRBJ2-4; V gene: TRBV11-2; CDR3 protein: CASSLLITEGKNIQYF
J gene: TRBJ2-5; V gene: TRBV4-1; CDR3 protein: CASSRTSGVQETQYF
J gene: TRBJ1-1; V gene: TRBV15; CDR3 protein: CATSRSLRTGLFTEAFF
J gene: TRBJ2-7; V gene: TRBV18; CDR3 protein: CASSPPGGYEQYF
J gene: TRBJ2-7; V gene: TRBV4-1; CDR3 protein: CASSQVRVSYEQYF
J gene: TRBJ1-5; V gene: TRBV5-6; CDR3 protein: CASSTFRTGVDQPQHF
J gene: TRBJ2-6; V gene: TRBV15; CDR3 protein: CATSRGQGGANVLTF
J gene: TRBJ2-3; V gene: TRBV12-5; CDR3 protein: CASGLDRGLTDTQYF
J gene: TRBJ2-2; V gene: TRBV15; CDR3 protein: CATSRETGTANAEVFF
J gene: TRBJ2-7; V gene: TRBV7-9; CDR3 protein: CASSPYEQYF
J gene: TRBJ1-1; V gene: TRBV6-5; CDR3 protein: CASSPQRTGVTEAFF
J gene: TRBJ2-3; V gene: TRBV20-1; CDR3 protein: CSASSLAGDTQYF
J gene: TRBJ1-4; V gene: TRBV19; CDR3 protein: CASNSGTEHEKLFF
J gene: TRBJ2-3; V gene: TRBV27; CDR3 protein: CASSLTASGRTDTQYF
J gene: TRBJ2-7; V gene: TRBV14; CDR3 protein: CASSPRTGAYEQYF
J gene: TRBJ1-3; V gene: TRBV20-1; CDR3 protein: CSALQGNTIYF
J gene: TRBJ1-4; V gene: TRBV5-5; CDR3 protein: CASSHDSTTNEKLFF
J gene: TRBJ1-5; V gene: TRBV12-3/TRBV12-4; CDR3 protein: CASSFVGNQPQHF
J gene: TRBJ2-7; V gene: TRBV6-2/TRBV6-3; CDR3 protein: CASSQTFFSAYEQYF
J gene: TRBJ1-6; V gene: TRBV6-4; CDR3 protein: CASSVDRTGNSPLHF
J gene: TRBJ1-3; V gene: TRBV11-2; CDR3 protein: CASSLGLGRTGSSGNTIYF
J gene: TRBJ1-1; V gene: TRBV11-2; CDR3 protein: CASSLDAGENTEAFF
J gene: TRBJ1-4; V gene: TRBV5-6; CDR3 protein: CASSLGTGSANEKLFF
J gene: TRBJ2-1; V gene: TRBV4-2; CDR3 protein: CASSQEGTSSYNEQFF
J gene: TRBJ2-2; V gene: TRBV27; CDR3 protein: CASSSTGAGGPGELFF